These 19 T cell receptor beta chains were sequenced from one sample in a study of cytomegalovirus exposure and HLA in healthy donors. Researchers ran the PCR with 60 Vbeta and 13 Jbeta primers. Only in-frame clones appear in the TCRdb table, and some are missing; sequencing was by immunoSEQ multiplex PCR. This sample has roughly 190,000 clones, with more than 65% found just once. Sequencing was performed on PBMCs. These receptors were taken from a man aged 40-55 years in good health and CMV-seropositive.

The V and J genes are TRBV27 and TRBJ2-1; tentative D call: TRBD2 (6 bases). The CDR3 has 13 amino acids. CDR1 and CDR2 (germline): MNHEY, SMNVEV (reference sequence). Trimming cost V 3 bases and J 7 bases, with 10 bases left between them. The CDR3 DNA is TGTGCCAGCAGTTTTCTTAGCGGTAATGAGCAGTTCTTC. Its translation is CASSFLSGNEQFF.

This chain uses TRBV2 with TRBJ2-2; TRBD1 might be the D (6 bases). CDR3 length: 14 residues. Trimming stripped 0 bases from V and 8 bases from J, with 10 bases between. CDR1 is SNHLY and CDR2 is FYNNEI in the germline V gene. The DNA of the CDR3 is TGTGCCAGCAGTGAAGCGCAGGGGAGAGGGGAGCTGTTTTTT. It translates to CASSEAQGRGELFF.

The rearrangement links TRBV5-1 to TRBJ1-1; maybe TRBD1 (6 bases). The ends were cut back, 3 bases at V and 4 bases at J, with 13 bases in the middle. The CDR3 sequence is 14 residues long. Germline CDR1 is SGHRS and CDR2 is YFSETQ. The CDR3 bases are TGCGCCAGCAGCTATTACAGGGATGGCACTGAAGCTTTCTTT. It specifies CASSYYRDGTEAFF.

The chain recombines TRBV6-1 with TRBJ2-7; the D is unclear. The CDR3 runs to 12 residues. Germline lookup yields CDR1 MNHNS and CDR2 SASEGT. V shed 6 bases and J shed 3 bases, with 9 bases lying between them. CDR3 in amino acids: CASSTVGYEQYF. In DNA form, the CDR3 reads TGTGCCAGCAGCACAGTGGGCTACGAGCAGTACTTC.

The chain has TRBV5-4 and TRBJ1-1; D may be TRBD1 (6 bases). The V gene's germline CDR1 is SGHNT and CDR2 YYREEE (reference sequence). This CDR3 comprises 15 residues. The V and J ends lost 0 bases and 5 bases respectively, with 14 bases between them. This CDR3 reads CASSLAGQGKTEAFF. The CDR3 DNA reads TGTGCCAGCAGCTTGGCCGGGCAGGGGAAAACTGAAGCTTTCTTT. Filled out from reference TRBV5-4 and TRBJ1-1, the complete variable domain reads ETGVTQSPTHLIKTRGQQVTLRCSSQSGHNTVSWYQQALGQGPQFIFQYYREEENGRGNFPPRFSGLQFPNYSSELNVNALELDDSALYLCASSLAGQGKTEAFFGQGTRLTVV.

The chain combines TRBV5-1 with TRBJ2-7; 9 positions agree with TRBD2. The CDR3 sequence is 16 residues long. Germline V gives CDR1 SGHRS, CDR2 YFSETQ. J was trimmed by 2 bases and V by 2 bases; bases with no gene match: 8. CDR3 region: CASSLASGEVPYEQYF. CDR3 in DNA: TGCGCCAGCAGCTTAGCTAGCGGGGAGGTCCCCTACGAGCAGTACTTC.

This clone has more than one count but fewer than ten. This rearrangement joins TRBV27 to TRBJ2-6; 7 positions match TRBD1. Germline V gives CDR1 MNHEY, CDR2 SMNVEV (reference sequence). The V gene end was trimmed by 7 bases and the J gene end by 2 bases; junction bases not matched to a gene: 14. The CDR3 runs 18 residues. The DNA of the CDR3 is TGTGCCAGCACCTCTCCGGCAGGGGGAAAAACTGGGGCCAACGTCCTGACTTTC. The encoded protein is CASTSPAGGKTGANVLTF.

This clone was detected only a few times. The J gene is TRBJ2-7, the V gene TRBV7-8, with TRBD2 matching 7 bases. Germline trimming cut 1 base from V and 4 bases from J; bases unmatched to any gene: 7. Germline CDR1 SGHVS, CDR2 FQNEAQ. CDR3 size: 15 residues. Here the CDR3 DNA reads TGTGCCAGCAGCTTAGTCCCTAGCGGAGGGTACGAGCAGTACTTC. It encodes CASSLVPSGGYEQYF.

The chain is built from TRBV13 and TRBJ2-2, with TRBD2 matching 14 bases. Germline V gene sequence: CDR1 PRHDT, CDR2 FYEKMQ (reference sequence). J gave up 4 bases and V 5 bases, and 15 bases lay outside the gene matches. The CDR3 sequence is 20 residues long. The CDR3 region is CASSDDSTSGRGWGTGELFF. For the CDR3, the DNA is TGTGCCAGCAGCGACGACTCGACTAGCGGGAGGGGTTGGGGCACCGGGGAGCTGTTTTTT. The full variable domain, in which reference TRBV13 and TRBJ2-2 provide the parts outside the CDR3, is AAGVIQSPRHLIKEKRETATLKCYPIPRHDTVYWYQQGPGQDPQFLISFYEKMQSDKGSIPDRFSAQQFSDYHSELNMSSLELGDSALYFCASSDDSTSGRGWGTGELFFGEGSRLTVL.

The chain joins TRBV7-9 to TRBJ1-6; a possible D gene is TRBD1 (5 bases). Trimming left V 6 bases short and J 3 bases short, with 6 bases between. CDR3 size: 13 residues. In germline, CDR1 is SEHNR, CDR2 FQNEAQ (reference sequence). The CDR3 sequence is CASRDSYNSPLHF. The CDR3 DNA reads TGTGCCAGCAGAGACAGCTATAATTCACCCCTCCACTTT.

In its sample, this clone was seen a few times. The rearrangement joins TRBV10-2 to TRBJ1-1; a weak D match, TRBD1 (6 bases). CDR3 length: 13 amino acids. In germline, CDR1 is WSHSY, CDR2 SAAADI. Trimming shortened V by 6 bases and J by 2 bases, and 10 bases separated the two germline ends. CDR3 nucleotide sequence: TGCGCCAGCAGCTGGGACATCAACACTGAAGCTTTCTTT. Encoded protein: CASSWDINTEAFF.

The chain employs TRBV6-5 and TRBJ2-5, with a tentative D call TRBD2 (7 bases). The end of the DNA aligns better with TRBJ2-7, so the J call may be wrong. CDR3 size: 15 residues. Germline CDR1 is MNHEY and CDR2 is SVGAGI. DNA of the CDR3: TGTGCCAGCAGTTACGGGGCGGGGGCCTCCTACGAGCAGTACTTC. It encodes CASSYGAGASYEQYF.

A few counts support this clone. V and J are TRBV19 and TRBJ2-2; 11 positions match TRBD2. V lost 1 base, J lost 1 base, and 2 bases stayed unmatched. Germline-derived CDR1 and CDR2 are LNHDA and SQIVND (reference sequence). This CDR3 is built from 17 residues. The CDR3 DNA is TGTGCCAGTAGTATAGCGGGGACTAGCGGGAACACCGGGGAGCTGTTTTTT. Its translation is CASSIAGTSGNTGELFF.

The chain employs TRBV2 and TRBJ2-5; 10 bases line up with TRBD2. CDR1 is SNHLY, CDR2 FYNNEI, per germline. The CDR3 is made up of 14 amino acids. With V trimmed by 5 bases and J by 4 bases, 4 bases remained unmatched. The CDR3 nucleotides read TGTGCCAGCAGTAGACTAGCGGGTGGAGAGACCCAGTACTTC. It codes for CASSRLAGGETQYF.

This chain uses TRBV7-2 with TRBJ1-3; no clear D. V gave up 2 bases and J gave up 0 bases, with 11 bases separating them. The CDR3 is made up of 16 amino acids. Germline CDR1 reads SGHTA; CDR2 reads FQGNSA. CDR3 in DNA: TGTGCCAGCAGCTTACCTCCGGGTGGCTCTGGAAACACCATATATTTT. This gives the protein CASSLPPGGSGNTIYF.

The chain recombines TRBV10-3 with TRBJ2-5, with 8 bases aligning to TRBD2. Germline V lookup: CDR1 ENHRY, CDR2 SYGVKD. Trimming at V came to 10 bases and at J to 2 bases, leaving 6 bases not matched to a gene. The CDR3 length is 13 residues. The CDR3 region is CATSAGEQETQYF. CDR3 in DNA: TGTGCCACCTCAGCGGGGGAGCAAGAGACCCAGTACTTC.

Concerning this clone: The identical CDR3 is also encoded by other nucleotide sequences in the sample. The chain links TRBV27 to TRBJ1-5, with 9 bases aligning to TRBD1. The CDR3 is 14 residues long. CDR1 MNHEY and CDR2 SMNVEV come from the germline V gene (reference sequence). J was trimmed by 7 bases and V by 2 bases; bases with no gene match: 3. The CDR3 DNA reads as TGTGCCAGCAGTTTAGGACAGGGGTCCCAGCCCCAGCATTTT. Translated: CASSLGQGSQPQHF.

This clone was detected a few times. This rearrangement joins TRBV28 to TRBJ1-2; 7 positions match TRBD1. The CDR3 sequence is 17 residues long. CDR1 is MDHEN and CDR2 is SYDVKM in the germline V gene. V shed 2 bases and J 6 bases; nucleotides not matched to a gene: 15. DNA of the CDR3: TGTGCCAGCAGTTTAGAGGTTATGGCAGGGGGAAGTCATGGCTACACCTTC. It yields the protein CASSLEVMAGGSHGYTF.

V and J are TRBV5-6 and TRBJ2-1; 8 bases agree with TRBD2. Germline loops: CDR1 SGHDT, CDR2 YYEEEE. Losses at the gene ends were 4 bases for V and 2 bases for J; bases not matched to a gene: 5. The CDR3 is 15 residues long. For the CDR3, the DNA is TGTGCCAGCAGCGTGGCGGGGGGCGCCTACAATGAGCAGTTCTTC. Protein sequence: CASSVAGGAYNEQFF. The complete variable domain, with remaining parts taken from reference TRBV5-6 and TRBJ2-1, reads DAGVTQSPTHLIKTRGQQVTLRCSPKSGHDTVSWYQQALGQGPQFIFQYYEEEERQRGNFPDRFSGHQFPNYSSELNVNALLLGDSALYLCASSVAGGAYNEQFFGPGTRLTVL.